This T cell receptor beta chain appears in the sequencing data of a study of long-term antiretroviral therapy in people with HIV. This clone has a single count. The antigen remains unidentified. Study outcomes and limitations: Unavailable data included ART adherence, viral resistance and therapy changes (switches in treatment). ART preceded a rise in diversity that nonetheless stayed lower than in transplant donor controls. Pre-ART expanded clones dominated the repertoire at every time point.

There are 15 residues in the CDR3. V dropped 0 bases and J dropped 2 bases, with 10 bases sitting between them. Germline CDR1 SEHNR, CDR2 FQNEAQ (reference sequence). At the survey level, the v3.0 immunoSEQ assay was run. The method was immunoSEQ multiplex PCR; TCRdb's version includes in-frame clones alone and lacks a portion of them. The sample yields approximately 30,000 clones, approximately 85% seen once. The source of this sequence is a man in his forties with HIV. This sample comprised unsorted PBMCs, obtained 3 years after starting antiretroviral therapy. This chain joins TRBV7-9 and TRBJ1-2; unclear D gene. CDR3 sequence reads: CASSLANSPNYGYTF. The CDR3 DNA follows: TGTGCCAGCAGCTTAGCCAACTCCCCCAACTATGGCTACACCTTC.